This TCR beta chain is drawn from a study of shared clonotypes between healthy human individuals (dated by TCRdb to the early 2020s). A note on the overall study: The cohort comprised two women and a few men aged 18 to 49 years. For each donor, three plates each were used for CD4 naive and CD4 memory, two plates were used for CD8 naive, and one plate was used for CD8 memory. To estimate repertoire size and how much clonotype sharing occurs between individuals, the study deeply sequenced the blood TCR repertoires of about 5 healthy adults. To increase sequencing depth and limit assay-specific biases, TCR repertoire library preparation and sequencing were carried out by different laboratories using diverse techniques. Leukapheresis yielded between about 0.9 and 9.5 billion PBMCs per donor. Findings and caveats that apply to the study as a whole: Estimated clonotype richness was generally larger for naive than for memory subsets. Pairwise subsampling indicated that sequencing depth was expected to affect the degree of clonotype sharing among donors. Sampling was limited to blood, and TCR repertoires in tissue likely differ from TCR repertoires in blood. The genetic and exposure-history diversity represented was limited by the small number of donors. Clonotypes shared by all four sorted-subset donors showed higher generation probabilities than non-shared clonotypes. Rarefaction of sorted-subset datasets indicated incomplete sequencing despite the large sequencing depth. Approximately 4.8% of naive CD4, 3.5% of naive CD8, about 2.1% of memory CD4, and about 0.4% of memory CD8 clonotypes were shared across a few donors.

Notes on this clone: The antigen it binds to is not known. Within one base of it there is no much larger clone, and no base qualities were kept.

TCR CDR3 regions were amplified from genomic DNA by multiplex PCR using the deep immunoSEQ assay. Genomic DNA extracted from each cell subset was distributed evenly over all wells of several immunoSEQ 96-well plates, and each plate served as one replicate. Each replicate PCR for sorted subsets received approximately 200 ng genomic DNA, equal to some 32,000 T cell genomes. Purified libraries were quantified with a Qubit 3.0 fluorometer, sized on a Bioanalyzer 2100, and re-quantified with the KAPA Library Quantification kit. Each immunoSEQ 96-well plate was sequenced on its own single-read 150-cycle Illumina NextSeq 550 flow cell. The published analysis was carried out like this. The immunoSEQ output contained only junctional sequences without quality scores, so filtering could not match that applied to full-length reads. To assign V/J genes and CDR3, sequences were annotated using PyIR, a Python wrapper for IgBLAST v1.9, with IMGT germline references. Reads were removed for weak V/J assignments (E-value above 1e-6), missing CDR3, stop codons, out-of-frame junctions, or ambiguous translated residues. V3J clonotypes were defined by identical inferred V gene, J gene, and CDR3 amino acid sequence. The percentage overlap between two repertoires was calculated by dividing the number of shared unique clonotypes by the size of the smaller repertoire. Repertoire richness was assessed with RTK rarefaction, the Chao1 estimator, and Recon v2.1 estimates of unobserved clonotypes. For all TCRbeta clonotypes obtained by the gDNA method from a handful of donors, generation probabilities were computed with OLGA. What TCRdb holds here is the immuneACCESS table cut down to in-frame rearrangements. Part of the clones is not present; checked against another copy, under half of the missing clones reflect an unresolved V gene, and the others are unexplained. D and trimming were read from the DNA, whereas the V and J calls and clone size are those reported in that table. The sample has 85,000 to 100,000 clones on record, 65% to 70% of them singletons. In total, the top ten clones hold 45% of the sample.

Healthy HIV-negative adults with no recently reported acute infections or vaccinations were included as donors. Every donor was a Caucasian adult living in Nashville, Tennessee, USA. The CD8 memory samples were a combination of magnetically selected CD45RO+ cells and CCR7-negative CD45RA+ effector memory (TemRA) cells. Blood was obtained by leukapheresis, after which PBMCs were separated by Ficoll-Histopaque density gradient centrifugation and cryopreserved in liquid nitrogen vapor phase. Purity and quantity of every magnetically sorted T cell population were checked by analytical flow cytometry. Genomic DNA was isolated from every sorted fraction and measured by UV absorbance on a Nanodrop 2000c. Per the germline V gene, LGHNA is the CDR1 and YSLEER is the CDR2. V and J lose 3 bases and 0 bases, and a span of 12 bases separates them. The CDR3 runs 17 amino acids, cysteine and phenylalanine included. The sequence is cut down to CDR3 DNA, 51 bases in frame from base 1.

This sequence originates from a man younger than 40 in good health. Material for sequencing was memory CD8+ T cells sorted from blood. This specimen's cell subset or site label, per the study, means: CD45RO+ cells pooled with CCR7-negative TemRA cells. The chain employs TRBV4-3 and TRBJ2-6, with no reliable assignment of the D segment. The DNA is TGCGCCAGCAGCCACCGGACCGAGAACTCTGGGGCCAACGTCCTGACTTTC. It specifies CASSHRTENSGANVLTF.